This TCR beta chain is from a study of cytomegalovirus exposure and HLA in healthy donors. Overall study: 81% of 398 genotyped donors fell in the Caucasian-associated ancestry cluster.

Findings of the study overall: As was reported, the classifier diagnosed cytomegalovirus status with high specificity and sensitivity. Sequencing depth roughly uniform across donors was assumed in presence/absence analyses. Highly shared variants forming one cluster were likely a sequencing artifact.

The germline gives CDR1 MNHEY, CDR2 SVGAGI. Deletions cut 0 bases from V and 4 bases from J, with 15 bases between. This CDR3 has 16 residues. Comment on this clone: Its antigen remains unknown.

Primers: 60 Vbeta forward and 13 Jbeta reverse. Here immunoSEQ multiplex PCR was the method, and the copy in TCRdb shows in-frame clones only, minus some. The sample consists of about 140,000 clones, roughly 83% of them appearing once. The chain carries TRBV6-5 and TRBJ2-5; a possible D gene is TRBD2 (6 bases). Sequencing input: PBMCs. This TCR derives from a man between 35 and 55 years old in good health and CMV-seropositive. CDR3 nucleotide sequence: TGTGCCAGCAGTTACTCAGGCCTAGCGCTGGGAGAGACCCAGTACTTC. This codes for CASSYSGLALGETQYF.